The clone carrying this TCR beta chain was recorded at least ten times. The CDR3 loop spans 11 amino acids. The V gene lost 6 bases and the J gene lost 7 bases, with 10 bases spanning the gap. The sample belongs to a study of Graves' ophthalmopathy and Graves' hyperthyroidism. Transcripts of RNA were the source for amplifying TCR beta CDR3 regions. The authors performed first-round RT-PCR with HTBI primers and then a second-round multiplex PCR. TCRdb reanalysed the multiplex PCR reads using MiXCR and keeps one entry per CDR3 protein. The sample includes around 1.1 million distinct CDR3 sequences, about 36% seen only once; the top ten take 11%.

Sequencing was carried out using peripheral blood or thyroid tissue (not recorded which). The clonotype originates from an adult man with Graves' hyperthyroidism. The chain links TRBV12-3 or TRBV12-4 to TRBJ2-7; a possible D gene is TRBD2 (6 bases). The CDR3 DNA reads as TGTGCCAGCAGGGGACTTTATGAGCAGTACTTC. As protein: CASRGLYEQYF.